This TCR beta chain emerged from a study of vaccination effects on CD4 cells after COVID-19. Study findings and constraints: Marked clonal contraction of infection- and vaccine-induced clones was seen late after vaccination. Early timepoints after infection were absent, and convalescent patients were few in the study.

A note on this clone: What it recognizes is unknown.

Deletions cut 5 bases from V and 1 base from J, with 8 bases between. This CDR3 contains 13 residues. Antigen-specific CD4+ T cells were expanded (with viral peptide pools) by the ViraFEST assay ahead of sequencing. CD4+ T cell isolation took place after 10 days of culture. Two doses of either BNT162b2 or mRNA-1273 were given to each participant. Assay used: immunoSEQ multiplex PCR; TCRdb lists only in-frame clones, some missing. The sample holds tens of thousands of clones, nearly 75% seen once. V usage is TRBV12-3 or TRBV12-4 and J usage is TRBJ1-1; unclear D gene. This TCR came from a human donor who received a COVID-19 vaccine. This specimen was CD4+ T cells from PBMCs cultured with HCoV-OC43 spike peptides, taken after COVID-19 vaccination. The subset denotes: HCoV-OC43 spike overlapping peptide pool stimulation. CDR3 DNA: TGTGCCAGCAGTGGACGGGCGAACACTGAAGCTTTCTTT. Translation gives CASSGRANTEAFF.